This record covers a single T cell receptor (beta chain). As yet, its antigen is unknown. MiXCR, applied by TCRdb to the 5' RACE reads, yields one record per CDR3 protein. The data show 450,000 to 550,000 distinct CDR3 sequences, over 4% seen once. The record originates from a study of CD8 T cells in ankylosing spondylitis. General study points: Fewer than 10 highly homologous variants made up a TCR beta motif that seemed to typify ankylosing spondylitis blood.

Germline V CDR1 and CDR2: SGHTA, FQGNSA. The ends lost 5 bases at V and 1 base at J; junction bases unmatched: 13. The CDR3 covers 17 residues. The sequence derives from a male donor with ankylosing spondylitis. The chain combines TRBV7-2 with TRBJ2-7; TRBD2 matches at 8 bases. Sequenced input: blood, either unsorted or a sorted T cell fraction (not recorded which). CDR3 region: CASSLRASGSTSYEQYF. The CDR3 coding sequence is TGTGCCAGCAGCCTCCGGGCTAGCGGGTCGACTTCCTACGAGCAGTACTTC.